Below are 24 T cell receptor beta chains sequenced from a single sample in a study of CD8+CD57+ T cells in acquired aplastic anemia. Genomic DNA, the template, was used for profiling of the TCR beta VDJ and CDR3. TCRdb recomputed calls from the reads with MiXCR, one row per CDR3 protein. The sample contains hundreds of thousands of distinct CDR3 sequences, about a third of which appear only once. Sequencing was done on patients that had shown CD8+CD57+ cell expansion by flow cytometry. Material for sequencing was sorted CD4+, CD8+, or CD8+CD57+ T cells (not recorded which) from PBMCs. These receptors were obtained from a human donor with aplastic anemia.

This clonotype occurred many times. This chain joins TRBV10-3 and TRBJ1-5; the D is unclear. CDR1 and CDR2 from the germline V gene are ENHRY and SYGVKD. V was trimmed by 3 bases and J by 0 bases, leaving 15 bases between them. This CDR3 comprises 17 residues. This CDR3 is CAISDPTESYSNQPQHF. CDR3 nucleotides: TGTGCCATCAGTGACCCTACCGAGTCGTATAGCAATCAGCCCCAGCATTTT.

This clonotype was counted at least ten times. This rearrangement joins TRBV7-2 to TRBJ1-2; no clear D. CDR3 length: 13 residues. V gave up 3 bases and J gave up 4 bases, with 9 bases separating them. Germline loops: CDR1 SGHTA, CDR2 FQGNSA. CDR3 DNA sequence: TGTGCCAGCAGCTTCTCCCCTTCCTATGGCTACACCTTC. Protein: CASSFSPSYGYTF.

This chain's CDR3 is CASSDGGRGRNTEAFF. The CDR3 DNA reads as TGTGCCAGCAGTGATGGGGGCAGGGGGCGGAACACTGAAGCTTTCTTT. The chain is built from TRBV25-1 and TRBJ1-1, with TRBD1 matching over 8 bases. Germline CDR1 is MGHDK and CDR2 is SYGVNS. This CDR3 is 16 amino acids long. V shed 3 bases and J 1 base; nucleotides not matched to a gene: 7.

This clonotype was counted ten times or more. V is TRBV25-1 and J is TRBJ2-5; 8 bases are shared with TRBD1. Germline loops: CDR1 MGHDK, CDR2 SYGVNS. CDR3 length equals 17 residues. The V gene end was trimmed by 6 bases and the J gene end by 0 bases; junction bases not matched to a gene: 12. The CDR3 DNA is TGTGCCAGCAGGGAAACGACCGGGACAGGCGACCAAGAGACCCAGTACTTC. The encoded protein is CASRETTGTGDQETQYF.

With regard to this clonotype: The junction shows a germline mismatch at one end, possibly a read error. The chain is built from TRBV2 and TRBJ2-2, with a tentative D call TRBD1 (5 bases). This CDR3 is built from 16 residues. Germline V lookup: CDR1 SNHLY, CDR2 FYNNEI. The CDR3 sequence: CACSEAQTGNTGELFF. CDR3 nucleotide sequence: TGTGCCTGCAGTGAAGCGCAAACAGGGAACACCGGGGAGCTGTTTTTT.

The chain couples TRBV24-1 to TRBJ1-5, with D tentatively TRBD1 (5 bases). The V gene's germline CDR1 is KGHDR and CDR2 SFDVKD. The CDR3 loop spans 13 amino acids. V lost 9 bases and J 4 bases, leaving 12 bases between the germline ends. This chain's CDR3 is CATAGTANQPQHF. In DNA, the CDR3 is TGTGCCACCGCCGGGACGGCTAATCAGCCCCAGCATTTT.

This clonotype has a count of ten or more. This rearrangement joins TRBV10-3 to TRBJ1-5; D is unresolved. V was clipped by 3 bases and J by 7 bases, with 10 bases between them. The CDR3 sequence is 13 residues long. Germline values: CDR1 ENHRY, CDR2 SYGVKD. This CDR3 reads CAISDGSSQPQHF. CDR3 DNA: TGTGCCATCAGTGATGGTTCCTCCCAGCCCCAGCATTTT.

This clonotype was seen at least ten times. V usage is TRBV6-5 and J usage is TRBJ1-6, with TRBD1 identical over 8 bases. The trim removed 2 bases at V and 10 bases at J, leaving 4 bases unmatched. The length of the CDR3 is 14 residues. Germline-derived CDR1 and CDR2 are MNHEY and SVGAGI. The chain's CDR3 is CASSYVTGESPLHF. The CDR3 DNA sequence: TGTGCCAGCAGTTACGTGACAGGGGAATCACCCCTCCACTTT.

There are a few counts of this clonotype. This chain links TRBV28 with TRBJ1-4; D call uncertain. Germline V CDR1 and CDR2: MDHEN, SYDVKM. The CDR3 runs 18 residues. Trimming cost V 6 bases and J 0 bases, with 20 bases left between them. CDR3 in amino acids: CASSDPDGLNATNEKLFF. The CDR3 DNA sequence: TGTGCCAGCAGCGACCCGGACGGCCTAAATGCAACTAATGAAAAACTGTTTTTT.

V and J are TRBV19 and TRBJ2-2, with D maybe TRBD2 (5 bases). This CDR3 contains 15 residues. Trimming removed 3 bases from V and 0 bases from J, with 8 bases in between. The germline gives CDR1 LNHDA, CDR2 SQIVND (reference sequence). This chain's CDR3 is CASSMPAANTGELFF. The DNA for the CDR3 is TGTGCCAGTAGTATGCCAGCGGCGAACACCGGGGAGCTGTTTTTT.

The V gene is TRBV4-2, the J gene TRBJ1-2; the D gene is possibly TRBD1 (6 bases). V was trimmed by 2 bases and J by 1 base, leaving 11 bases between them. The CDR3 contains 15 residues. The germline V gene has CDR1 LGHNA and CDR2 YNFKEQ. The CDR3: CASSQRQDFNYGYTF. CDR3 nucleotides: TGTGCCAGCAGCCAACGACAGGACTTTAACTATGGCTACACCTTC.

This clonotype was counted between two and nine times. The chain recombines TRBV20-1 with TRBJ2-5; 9 bases are a match to TRBD1. Looked up from germline, CDR1 is DFQATT and CDR2 is SNEGSKA (reference sequence). V lost 8 bases to trimming and J lost 5 bases; unmatched junction nucleotides: 9. The CDR3 is 13 residues long. The CDR3 DNA is TGCAGTATTACGGACAGGGGTTTTGAGACCCAGTACTTC. Translating it yields CSITDRGFETQYF.

This chain joins TRBV3-1 and TRBJ1-6, with 9 bases matching TRBD1. The CDR3 is 16 residues long. CDR1 and CDR2 (germline): LGHDT, YNNKEL (reference sequence). V lost 6 bases, J lost 6 bases, and 9 bases stayed unmatched. Written as DNA, the CDR3 is TGTGCCAGCAGTCCCAACCCGGGACAGGGTAATTCACCCCTCCACTTT. It translates to CASSPNPGQGNSPLHF.

This clonotype was observed a few times. The chain uses TRBV4-1 and TRBJ2-3, with no clear D. V was pared by 6 bases and J by 2 bases, with 12 bases between. CDR1 is MGHRA and CDR2 is YSYEKL in the germline V gene. This CDR3 is 14 amino acids long. CDR3 DNA: TGCGCCAGCAGACTCATTTCACCCACAGATACGCAGTATTTT. It codes for CASRLISPTDTQYF.

V usage is TRBV4-2 and J usage is TRBJ2-5, with unresolved D. Per the germline V gene, CDR1 is LGHNA and CDR2 is YNFKEQ. Trimming took 5 bases from V and 8 from J, leaving 12 bases between them. CDR3 length equals 12 residues. The CDR3 DNA reads TGTGCCAGCAGCTTAGATTCGGGTACCCAGTACTTC. It specifies CASSLDSGTQYF.

This clonotype was seen many times. The chain combines TRBV10-1 with TRBJ1-6; D is unresolved. The CDR3 extends over 12 amino acids. Trimming took 2 bases from V and 10 from J, leaving 6 bases between them. Germline V lookup: CDR1 WNHNN, CDR2 SYGVQD (reference sequence). As DNA, the CDR3 is TGCGCCAGCAGTGAGGGCGAGTCACCCCTCCACTTT. It yields the protein CASSEGESPLHF.

This clonotype has at least ten counts. V is TRBV10-3 and J is TRBJ2-3; D tentatively fits TRBD1 or TRBD2 (6 bases each). The V gene lost 11 bases and the J gene lost 4 bases, with 19 bases spanning the gap. The germline gives CDR1 ENHRY, CDR2 SYGVKD. This CDR3 has 14 amino acids. The chain's CDR3 is CAVGGQLGSDTQYF. The CDR3 coding sequence is TGTGCCGTCGGGGGACAACTCGGTTCAGATACGCAGTATTTT.

This clonotype was counted many times. This rearrangement joins TRBV29-1 to TRBJ2-7; possible D gene TRBD2, 7 bases. Germline-derived CDR1 and CDR2 are SQVTM and ANQGSEA. Trimming cost V 4 bases and J 5 bases, with 15 bases left between them. There are 13 residues in the CDR3. The CDR3 is CSVGGGSWNEQYF. CDR3 DNA: TGCAGCGTTGGCGGGGGCTCGTGGAACGAGCAGTACTTC.

This clonotype was counted ten times or more. The chain couples TRBV2 to TRBJ2-3; the D gene could be TRBD1 or TRBD2 (5 bases each). The length of the CDR3 is 15 residues. Germline lookup yields CDR1 SNHLY and CDR2 FYNNEI. Trimming stripped 7 bases from V and 1 base from J, with 15 bases between. CDR3: CASTEGLGGTDTQYF. Written as DNA, the CDR3 is TGTGCCAGCACCGAGGGGCTAGGAGGCACAGATACGCAGTATTTT.

This clonotype has a count of ten or more. The chain is built from TRBV7-8 and TRBJ1-6, with D possibly TRBD1 on 5 matching bases. V lost 5 bases, J lost 5 bases, and 19 bases lay in between. From germline, CDR1 is SGHVS and CDR2 FQNEAQ. This CDR3 has 17 amino acids. The CDR3 sequence: CASSPRQLTVNNSPLHF. As DNA, the CDR3 is TGTGCCAGCAGCCCTAGACAGCTAACTGTCAATAATTCACCCCTCCACTTT.

This clonotype has ten or more counts. The V gene is TRBV24-1, the J gene TRBJ2-3; tentative D call: TRBD2 (7 bases). Between the trimmed V and J ends, which lost 9 bases and 3 bases, there was a span of 15 bases. Germline V gene sequence: CDR1 KGHDR, CDR2 SFDVKD. The CDR3 covers 14 residues. Here the CDR3 reads CATVSGGLTDTQYF. CDR3 coding DNA: TGTGCCACCGTGTCGGGGGGCCTGACAGATACGCAGTATTTT.

The rearrangement joins TRBV5-1 to TRBJ2-3; 16 nucleotides agree with TRBD2. The J segment lost 2 bases and the V segment lost 3 bases, leaving 6 bases of the junction unmatched. CDR3 length equals 18 residues. The V gene's germline CDR1 is SGHRS and CDR2 YFSETQ. CDR3 sequence reads: CASSSGLAGGGTTDTQYF. DNA for the CDR3: TGCGCCAGCAGCTCGGGACTAGCGGGAGGGGGGACCACAGATACGCAGTATTTT.

At least ten counts were recorded for this clonotype. The chain combines TRBV20-1 with TRBJ2-3, with TRBD2 matching 10 bases. V was clipped by 4 bases and J by 2 bases; unmatched bases: 6. The CDR3 covers 15 residues. CDR1 and CDR2 from the germline V gene are DFQATT and SNEGSKA (reference sequence). CDR3 bases: TGCAGTGCTACCGGGACTAGCGAGAACACAGATACGCAGTATTTT. Protein product: CSATGTSENTDTQYF.

The chain uses TRBV9 and TRBJ1-1; D gene ambiguous. Trimming shortened V by 3 bases and J by 4 bases, and 13 bases separated the two germline ends. Per the germline V gene, CDR1 is SGDLS and CDR2 is YYNGEE. The CDR3 has 14 residues. The CDR3 loop is CASSAGLGSTEAFF. For the CDR3, the DNA is TGTGCCAGCAGCGCCGGTCTGGGGAGCACTGAAGCTTTCTTT.